Below, one T cell receptor beta chain is given with its context. Assay used: immunoSEQ multiplex PCR; TCRdb lists only in-frame clones, some missing. The sample has roughly 2.5 million clones, 90% to 95% seen once. The sample originates from a study of shared clonotypes between healthy human individuals. The CDR3 extends over 14 amino acids. Germline V gene data show CDR1 as MNHNS and CDR2 as SASEGT. The V and J ends lost 6 bases and 0 bases, in that order; junction bases with no gene match: 0. Sequenced input: naive CD4+ T cells sorted from blood. Described subset: CD45RA+ positively selected. This clonotype was obtained from a man between 18 and 35 years old in good health. The chain has TRBV6-1 and TRBJ2-7, with 12 bases that match TRBD2. CDR3 sequence (DNA): TGTGCCAGCAGGACTAGCGGGAGCTCCTACGAGCAGTACTTC. This sequence encodes CASRTSGSSYEQYF.